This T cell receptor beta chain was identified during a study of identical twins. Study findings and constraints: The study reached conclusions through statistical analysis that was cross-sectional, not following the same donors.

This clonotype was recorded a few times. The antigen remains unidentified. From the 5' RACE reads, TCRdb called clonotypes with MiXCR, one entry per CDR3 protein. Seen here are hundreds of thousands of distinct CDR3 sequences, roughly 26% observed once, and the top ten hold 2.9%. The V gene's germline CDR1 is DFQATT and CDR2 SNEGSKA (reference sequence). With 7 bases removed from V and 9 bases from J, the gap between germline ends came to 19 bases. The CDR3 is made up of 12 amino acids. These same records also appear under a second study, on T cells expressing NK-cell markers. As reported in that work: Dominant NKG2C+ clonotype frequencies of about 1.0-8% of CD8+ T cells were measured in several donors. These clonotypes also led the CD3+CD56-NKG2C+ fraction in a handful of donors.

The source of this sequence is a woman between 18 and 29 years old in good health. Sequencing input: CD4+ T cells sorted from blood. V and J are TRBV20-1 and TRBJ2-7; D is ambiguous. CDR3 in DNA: TGCAGTGGGTTAGTTGCTGGGGATGGGCAGTACTTC. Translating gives CSGLVAGDGQYF.